This T cell receptor beta chain comes out of a study of T cells expressing NK-cell markers. Study-wide context: Out of eight donors sequenced, seven tested HCMV-seropositive and the remaining one seronegative.

About this clonotype itself: Its specificity is unknown.

Germline V gives CDR1 KGHDR, CDR2 SFDVKD. This CDR3 contains 16 residues. Findings of the study overall: The share of CD8+ T cells held by dominant NKG2C+ clonotypes was about 1.0-8% in several donors.

Reprocessing the 5' RACE reads, TCRdb reports a single entry for every CDR3 protein and omits DNA. The table lists some 410,000 distinct CDR3 sequences. The V and J genes are TRBV24-1 and TRBJ2-1; TCRdb indicates TRBD2, and absent DNA this call remains unverified. The TCR comes from a woman between 18 and 70 years old in good health. Sequencing used blood T cells: a sorted CD56 or NKG2C T cell subset, CD4+ or CD8+ T cells, or bulk PBMC T cells (not recorded which). The CDR3 reads CATSDHGLAEYNEQFF.